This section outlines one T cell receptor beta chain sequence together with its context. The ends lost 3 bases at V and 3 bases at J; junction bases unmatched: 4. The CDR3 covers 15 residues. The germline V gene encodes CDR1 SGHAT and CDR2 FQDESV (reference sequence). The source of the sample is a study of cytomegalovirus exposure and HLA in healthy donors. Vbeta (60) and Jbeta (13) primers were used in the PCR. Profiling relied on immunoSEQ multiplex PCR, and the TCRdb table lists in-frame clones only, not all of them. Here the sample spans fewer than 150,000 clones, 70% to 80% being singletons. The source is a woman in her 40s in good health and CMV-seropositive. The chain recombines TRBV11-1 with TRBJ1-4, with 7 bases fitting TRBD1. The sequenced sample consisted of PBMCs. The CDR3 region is CASSLNRGANEKLFF. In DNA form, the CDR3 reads TGTGCCAGCAGCTTGAACAGGGGAGCTAATGAAAAACTGTTTTTT.